These 8 T cell receptor beta chains came from one sample sequenced in a study of shared clonotypes between healthy human individuals. The repertoire was sequenced with immunoSEQ multiplex PCR; TCRdb's copy has only in-frame clones and lacks some. The sample has just over 2,000,000 clones; about 95% are singletons. Cells designated naive CD8 were CD45RO-negative and were positively selected for CCR7, with terminally differentiated effector memory CD45RA+ cells excluded. Sequenced sample: naive CD8+ T cells sorted from blood. Receptors originate from a man aged 18-30 years in good health.

The chain employs TRBV27 and TRBJ2-2, with 7 bases matching TRBD1. Per the germline V gene, CDR1 is MNHEY and CDR2 is SMNVEV (reference sequence). The CDR3 runs 15 residues. V lost 2 bases and J lost 4; bases outside the gene matches: 4. In DNA, the CDR3 is TGTGCCAGCAGTTTAGACAGGGTGGGCACCGGGGAGCTGTTTTTT. Encoded protein: CASSLDRVGTGELFF.

The rearrangement uses TRBV27 and TRBJ1-1; D call uncertain. Trimming pared 11 bases from V and 2 bases from J, leaving 12 bases between. Germline CDR1 MNHEY, CDR2 SMNVEV (reference sequence). The CDR3 runs 12 residues. The DNA of the CDR3 is TGTGCCGTATGGATGGATAACACTGAAGCTTTCTTT. It specifies CAVWMDNTEAFF.

The chain is built from TRBV11-2 and TRBJ2-7; 13 bases agree with TRBD2. Trimming cost V 5 bases and J 0 bases; bases outside gene matches: 10. Looked up from germline, CDR1 is SGHAT and CDR2 is FQNNGV. This CDR3 is 18 amino acids long. The CDR3 nucleotides read TGTGCCAGCAGCCTCCGGACTAGCGGGGGAGTGAGCTCCTACGAGCAGTACTTC. It yields the protein CASSLRTSGGVSSYEQYF.

The rearrangement uses TRBV25-1 and TRBJ1-4; the match to TRBD1 covers 8 bases. Germline-derived CDR1 and CDR2 are MGHDK and SYGVNS. There are 17 residues in the CDR3. The trim removed 1 base at V and 2 bases at J, leaving 6 bases unmatched. CDR3 sequence: CASSEFETGATNEKLFF. In DNA form, the CDR3 reads TGTGCCAGCAGTGAATTCGAGACAGGGGCTACTAATGAAAAACTGTTTTTT.

The rearrangement joins TRBV10-2 to TRBJ1-2; 12 bases align to TRBD1. The CDR3 covers 18 residues. Germline loops: CDR1 WSHSY, CDR2 SAAADI. Germline trimming cut 3 bases from V and 4 bases from J; bases unmatched to any gene: 12. CDR3 loop: CASSDSGTGGSEPYGYTF. The CDR3 DNA is TGCGCCAGCAGTGACTCCGGGACAGGGGGCTCTGAGCCCTATGGCTACACCTTC.

The CDR3 DNA is TGTGCCAGCAGTTTAGTCAGGGCGGGCGGGGAGCTGTTTTTT. It yields the protein CASSLVRAGGELFF. The chain carries TRBV27 and TRBJ2-2; D is perhaps TRBD1 or TRBD2 (5 bases each). CDR3 length equals 14 residues. Deletions cut 2 bases from V and 7 bases from J, with 11 bases between. Germline V gene lookup returns CDR1 MNHEY and CDR2 SMNVEV (reference sequence).

Concerning this clone itself: Other DNA sequences within the sample encode an identical CDR3. The J gene is TRBJ2-1, the V gene TRBV27; D is ambiguous. The CDR3 has 13 amino acids. The germline V gene has CDR1 MNHEY and CDR2 SMNVEV (reference sequence). V was pared by 5 bases and J by 4 bases, with 9 bases between. This CDR3 reads CASSLTEYNEQFF. The DNA for the CDR3 is TGTGCCAGCAGTCTTACAGAATACAATGAGCAGTTCTTC.

The rearrangement links TRBV7-7 to TRBJ2-2, with 8 bases identical to TRBD2. The CDR3 spans 14 residues. From germline, CDR1 is SSHAT and CDR2 FNYEAQ (reference sequence). CDR3 amino acids: CASGAAGNTGELFF. CDR3 nucleotides: TGTGCTAGCGGGGCAGCTGGGAACACCGGGGAGCTGTTTTTT.